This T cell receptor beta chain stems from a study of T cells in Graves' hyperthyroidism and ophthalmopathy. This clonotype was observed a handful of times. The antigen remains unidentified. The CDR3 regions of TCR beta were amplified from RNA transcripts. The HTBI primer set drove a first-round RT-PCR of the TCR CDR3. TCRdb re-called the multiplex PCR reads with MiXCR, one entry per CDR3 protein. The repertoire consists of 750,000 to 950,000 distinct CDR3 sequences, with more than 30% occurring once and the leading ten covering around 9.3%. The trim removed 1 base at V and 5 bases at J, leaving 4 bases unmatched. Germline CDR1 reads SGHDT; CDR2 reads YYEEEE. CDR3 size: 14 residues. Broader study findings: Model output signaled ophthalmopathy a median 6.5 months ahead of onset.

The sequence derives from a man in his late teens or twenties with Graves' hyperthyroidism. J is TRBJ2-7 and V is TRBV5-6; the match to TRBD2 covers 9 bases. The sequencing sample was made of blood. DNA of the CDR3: TGTGCCAGCAGCTTGCTTAGCGGGAGCAACGAGCAGTACTTC. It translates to CASSLLSGSNEQYF.